This T cell receptor (beta chain) is from a study of identical twins. There are a few counts of this clonotype. Its matching antigen is unknown. Unique molecular identifiers were present on the cDNA, and a universal primer site came from template switching. Each CDR3 protein gets one entry after TCRdb re-called the 5' RACE reads with MiXCR. Of some 500,000 distinct CDR3 sequences in the sample, 14% were seen once. Study findings and constraints: The study drew conclusions from cross-sectional statistical analysis, not from following the same donors. Analyses based on zero insertions could be partly confounded by invariant MAIT and iNKT cells.

The same data also went into a second study, on yellow fever vaccine responses in identical twins. Per that paper: Twins showed a vaccine T cell response that reportedly seemed partly convergent, partly personalized.

This receptor was identified in a woman between 18 and 30 years old in good health. Sequencing was carried out using CD4+ T cells sorted from blood.

CDR3 loop: CASSYSRSFIEKLFF. The CDR3 bases are TGTGCCAGCAGTTACTCTCGCAGCTTTATTGAAAAACTGTTTTTT. The gene calls are TRBV6-5 and TRBJ1-4; D gene uncertain. The CDR3 loop spans 15 amino acids. Trimming took 0 bases from V and 7 from J, leaving 12 bases between them. Germline CDR1 reads MNHEY; CDR2 reads SVGAGI.